The 14 T cell receptor beta chains in this list originate from one sample, sequenced in a study of neoadjuvant anti-PD-1 for oral cavity cancer. Time point denoted: after neoadjuvant nivolumab, at surgical resection. The method was immunoSEQ multiplex PCR; TCRdb's version includes in-frame clones alone and lacks a portion of them. The sample lists about 14,000 clones, 70% to 80% occurring once. This specimen consisted of PBMCs, obtained after nivolumab (anti-PD-1) treatment. The receptors stem from a person between 35 and 79 years old with oral cavity squamous cell carcinoma.

V usage is TRBV11-2 and J usage is TRBJ2-1; maybe TRBD2 (7 bases). Trimming stripped 2 bases from V and 8 bases from J, with 13 bases between. The CDR3 loop spans 14 amino acids. Per the germline V gene, CDR1 is SGHAT and CDR2 is FQNNGV. CDR3 sequence (DNA): TGTGCCAGCAGCTTAAGGGGGGGCGAAGATGAGCAGTTCTTC. It translates to CASSLRGGEDEQFF.

The rearrangement links TRBV4-1 to TRBJ2-7; 7 positions agree with TRBD2. V gave up 1 base and J gave up 0 bases; unmatched junction bases: 9. This CDR3 has 17 amino acids. Germline V gene lookup returns CDR1 MGHRA and CDR2 YSYEKL. The CDR3 loop is CASSQVASGTSSYEQYF. The CDR3 region has the DNA TGCGCCAGCAGCCAAGTGGCTAGCGGTACCAGCTCCTACGAGCAGTACTTC.

This clone was recorded only once. The CDR3 is CASGGRDSINQPQHF. In DNA form, the CDR3 reads TGTGCCAGCGGGGGTCGGGACAGTATCAATCAGCCCCAGCATTTT. The V call is TRBV6-1, the J call TRBJ1-5; 7 bases line up with TRBD1. V gave up 8 bases and J gave up 3 bases; unmatched junction bases: 10. The V gene's germline CDR1 is MNHNS and CDR2 SASEGT. The CDR3 covers 15 residues.

This clone is a singleton in its sample. The V call is TRBV5-1, the J call TRBJ1-2; 10 bases are a match to TRBD1. Looked up from germline, CDR1 is SGHRS and CDR2 is YFSETQ. The length of the CDR3 is 18 residues. Germline trimming cut 3 bases from V and 5 bases from J; bases unmatched to any gene: 16. The CDR3 region has the DNA TGCGCCAGCAGCTCCCTAAGGACAGGGGGTAGGAGGCGTTATGGCTACACCTTC. This sequence encodes CASSSLRTGGRRRYGYTF.

This chain uses TRBV9 with TRBJ2-1; D gene unclear. The V gene lost 1 base and the J gene lost 7 bases, with 18 bases spanning the gap. There are 16 residues in the CDR3. Germline V gene lookup returns CDR1 SGDLS and CDR2 YYNGEE. The DNA of the CDR3 is TGTGCCAGCAGCGTATTCAGCATTCCCCAAGGAAATGAGCAGTTCTTC. Its protein product is CASSVFSIPQGNEQFF.

The genes are TRBV7-8 and TRBJ1-5, with D perhaps matching TRBD1 (5 bases). Trimming cost V 5 bases and J 1 base, with 12 bases left between them. Looked up from germline, CDR1 is SGHVS and CDR2 is FQNEAQ. The CDR3 totals 15 residues. CDR3 sequence reads: CASSVTDSSNQPQHF. CDR3 bases: TGTGCCAGCAGCGTAACTGACAGCAGCAATCAGCCCCAGCATTTT.

This chain links TRBV27 with TRBJ1-1, with D perhaps TRBD1 (5 bases). V lost 3 bases, J lost 1 base, and 9 bases lay in between. CDR1 is MNHEY and CDR2 is SMNVEV in the germline V gene (reference sequence). This CDR3 region has 14 residues. The CDR3 region has the DNA TGTGCCAGCAGTTTGTGGGGGTCGAACACTGAAGCTTTCTTT. This sequence encodes CASSLWGSNTEAFF.

The chain joins TRBV7-8 to TRBJ1-2, with 9 bases that match TRBD1. The CDR3 sequence is 16 residues long. Losses at the gene ends were 4 bases for V and 2 bases for J; bases not matched to a gene: 8. The germline V gene has CDR1 SGHVS and CDR2 FQNEAQ. The CDR3 loop reads CASSSGTGPGNYGYTF. The CDR3, as DNA: TGTGCCAGCAGCTCCGGGACAGGGCCGGGGAACTATGGCTACACCTTC.

The rearrangement links TRBV5-1 to TRBJ2-3, with 8 nucleotides matching TRBD1. V dropped 4 bases and J dropped 1; count of bases not matched to a gene: 2. The CDR3 runs 14 residues. Germline V lookup: CDR1 SGHRS, CDR2 YFSETQ. This chain's CDR3 is CASSPGQGTDTQYF. CDR3 DNA sequence: TGCGCCAGCAGCCCGGGACAGGGCACAGATACGCAGTATTTT.

This clone was found a few times. The junction departs from germline at one end; a sequencing error may be responsible. This chain joins TRBV7-2 and TRBJ2-4; D could derive from TRBD1 or TRBD2 (6 bases each). Germline CDR1 SGHTA, CDR2 FQGNSA. This CDR3 region has 14 residues. The CDR3 sequence: CASKLGGLLKTMHF. The CDR3, as DNA: TGTGCCAGCAAGTTAGGGGGACTCCTAAAAACTATGCACTTC.

The V gene is TRBV6-5, the J gene TRBJ1-1; D may be TRBD1 (5 bases). Germline values: CDR1 MNHEY, CDR2 SVGAGI. V lost 7 bases to trimming and J lost 0 bases, with 15 bases between them. The CDR3 covers 15 residues. CDR3 sequence reads: CASIPGAGLNTEAFF. The CDR3 DNA follows: TGTGCCAGCATCCCTGGGGCAGGGTTGAACACTGAAGCTTTCTTT.

The chain links TRBV10-3 to TRBJ1-1; 7 bases are shared with TRBD1. This CDR3 spans 14 amino acids. V lost 10 bases, J lost 1 base, and 9 bases stayed unmatched. Germline CDR1 and CDR2: ENHRY and SYGVKD. CDR3 sequence (DNA): TGTGCCACGGAAACGGGACAGAGGAACACTGAAGCTTTCTTT. Protein product: CATETGQRNTEAFF.

This chain joins TRBV6-1 and TRBJ1-1; possibly TRBD1 for D (6 bases). The CDR3 loop spans 14 amino acids. Germline-derived CDR1 and CDR2 are MNHNS and SASEGT. V was clipped by 7 bases and J by 5 bases, with 17 bases between them. The CDR3, as DNA: TGTGCCAGCATAATGTGGGGGCGAAGGACTGAAGCTTTCTTT. Its translation is CASIMWGRRTEAFF.

The chain couples TRBV5-6 to TRBJ2-2, with 7 bases lining up with TRBD2. The V gene end was trimmed by 4 bases and the J gene end by 2 bases; junction bases not matched to a gene: 8. Germline values: CDR1 SGHDT, CDR2 YYEEEE. The CDR3 is 16 residues long. The CDR3 here is CASSTMPSGNTGELFF. The CDR3 nucleotides are TGTGCCAGCAGCACAATGCCTAGCGGTAACACCGGGGAGCTGTTTTTT. The complete variable domain, with remaining parts taken from reference TRBV5-6 and TRBJ2-2, reads DAGVTQSPTHLIKTRGQQVTLRCSPKSGHDTVSWYQQALGQGPQFIFQYYEEEERQRGNFPDRFSGHQFPNYSSELNVNALLLGDSALYLCASSTMPSGNTGELFFGEGSRLTVL.